The entry that follows covers one T cell receptor beta chain sequence. Its antigen remains unidentified. The sample belongs to a study of identical twins. Study-level results: Insertions were reduced in abundant cord blood beta clonotypes but not in memory repertoires. Shared out-of-frame alpha sequences (those common to twins) showed excess low generation probability.

V lost 6 bases, J lost 6 bases, and 8 bases stayed unmatched. Germline lookup yields CDR1 WNHNN and CDR2 SYGVQD (reference sequence). CDR3 size: 15 residues. Template switching, a step in the protocol, added a universal primer site, and cDNA carried unique molecular identifiers. TCRdb re-derived calls from the 5' RACE reads in MiXCR, one entry per CDR3 protein. The sample includes under 300,000 distinct CDR3 sequences, roughly 13% of them seen just once. These records were also assigned to another study, of yellow fever vaccine responses in identical twins.

The specimen was memory (CD45RO+) T cells sorted from blood. The chain carries TRBV10-1 and TRBJ1-4; TRBD1 aligns across 9 bases. The sequence was obtained from a woman aged 18-30 years in good health. The CDR3 DNA reads TGCGCCAGCAGGGGGGACAGGGACATGGATGAAAAACTGTTTTTT. This translates into CASRGDRDMDEKLFF.